These 32 T cell receptor beta chains were sequenced from one sample in a study of radiation and T cells in renal cell carcinoma. Indicated time point: blood 4 weeks post-SBRT, at nephrectomy. Treatment of the sample: 15 Gy SBRT to primary tumor, nephrectomy 4 weeks later. Sequencing used immunoSEQ multiplex PCR; TCRdb keeps in-frame clones, though not all of them. The repertoire holds about 150,000 clones, with roughly 90% as singletons. The starting material was blood, obtained from a patient whose treatment included radiotherapy and nephrectomy. The receptors originated from a woman in her fifties or sixties with renal cell carcinoma.

This clone was recorded a few times. V gene TRBV10-2 combines with J gene TRBJ2-7; possible D gene TRBD2, 5 bases. V lost 6 bases, J lost 3 bases, and 12 bases lay in between. The CDR3 runs 13 residues. Per the germline V gene, CDR1 is WSHSY and CDR2 is SAAADI. The CDR3 is CASSQLVHYEQYF. The CDR3 DNA sequence: TGCGCCAGCAGCCAACTAGTACACTACGAGCAGTACTTC.

The rearrangement links TRBV19 to TRBJ2-1; TRBD2 aligns across 10 bases. The germline V gene encodes CDR1 LNHDA and CDR2 SQIVND (reference sequence). J was trimmed by 7 bases and V by 3 bases; bases with no gene match: 18. The CDR3 is made up of 19 amino acids. CDR3: CASSILTFQREGRRNEQFF. The CDR3 DNA reads TGTGCCAGTAGTATCTTAACGTTTCAGCGGGAGGGCCGACGTAATGAGCAGTTCTTC.

This clone was detected only a few times. Other DNA sequences in the same sample also yield this CDR3. V is TRBV30 and J is TRBJ1-5; maybe TRBD1 (6 bases). CDR3 length equals 13 residues. From germline, CDR1 is GTSNPN and CDR2 SVGIG (reference sequence). V was cut by 0 bases and J by 4 bases, with 7 bases left in between. CDR3 protein: CAWSVRGNQPQHF. CDR3 nucleotide sequence: TGTGCCTGGAGTGTAAGGGGGAATCAGCCCCAGCATTTT. Full variable domain (outside the CDR3, taken from reference TRBV30 and TRBJ1-5): SQTIHQWPATLVQPVGSPLSLECTVEGTSNPNLYWYRQAAGRGLQLLFYSVGIGQISSEVPQNLSASRPQDRQFILSSKKLLLSDSGFYLCAWSVRGNQPQHFGDGTRLSIL.

The V gene is TRBV9, the J gene TRBJ2-2; D is uncertain. Germline CDR1 is SGDLS and CDR2 is YYNGEE. The CDR3 totals 14 residues. The V end was cut by 0 bases, the J end by 4 bases, with 7 bases between. The CDR3, as DNA: TGTGCCAGCAGCGTAGAGGGTCGCACCGGGGAGCTGTTTTTT. Protein product: CASSVEGRTGELFF.

This clone was seen a single time. The J gene is TRBJ2-5, the V gene TRBV4-3, with D unclear. V was clipped by 0 bases and J by 2 bases, with 10 bases between them. Germline lookup yields CDR1 LGHNA and CDR2 YSLEER. The CDR3 consists of 15 residues. The CDR3 DNA reads TGCGCCAGCAGCCAAGATGGTGCTAGTCAAGAGACCCAGTACTTC. Translation gives CASSQDGASQETQYF.

The chain employs TRBV28 and TRBJ1-1; D may be TRBD1 (5 bases). Trimming pared 0 bases from V and 1 base from J, leaving 9 bases between. CDR1 is MDHEN, CDR2 SYDVKM, per germline. The CDR3 extends over 15 amino acids. Written as DNA, the CDR3 is TGTGCCAGCAGTTTATGGGGGGGACCGAACACTGAAGCTTTCTTT. It yields the protein CASSLWGGPNTEAFF.

This sequence joins TRBV7-3 and TRBJ2-5, with D perhaps TRBD1 (5 bases). V gave up 0 bases and J gave up 5 bases, with 10 bases separating them. Germline V CDR1 and CDR2: SGHTA, FQGTGA. CDR3 length: 14 residues. The CDR3 region is CASSLTSAGETQYF. The CDR3 nucleotides read TGTGCCAGCAGCTTAACTAGTGCAGGGGAGACCCAGTACTTC.

The CDR3 DNA reads TGCGCCAGCAGCCCCGGGTCAACCTTAGATACGCAGTATTTT. Its protein is CASSPGSTLDTQYF. V and J are TRBV5-1 and TRBJ2-3; D gene unclear. Per germline, CDR1 SGHRS and CDR2 YFSETQ. This CDR3 is built from 14 residues. With 4 bases removed from V and 5 bases from J, the gap between germline ends came to 14 bases. Complete variable domain (other parts from reference TRBV5-1 and TRBJ2-3): KAGVTQTPRYLIKTRGQQVTLSCSPISGHRSVSWYQQTPGQGLQFLFEYFSETQRNKGNFPGRFSGRQFSNSRSEMNVSTLELGDSALYLCASSPGSTLDTQYFGPGTRLTVL.

The table lists this clone with a count of one. The chain recombines TRBV11-2 with TRBJ2-1; 11 bases line up with TRBD1. The CDR3 sequence is 16 residues long. Germline loops: CDR1 SGHAT, CDR2 FQNNGV. With 1 base clipped from V and 9 bases from J, the junction kept 8 bases outside the gene matches. The CDR3 loop reads CASSLVGTGGLGEQFF. CDR3 DNA: TGTGCCAGCAGCTTAGTAGGGACAGGGGGGTTGGGTGAGCAGTTCTTC.

The chain carries TRBV4-1 and TRBJ1-3; no clear D gene. CDR3 length: 14 amino acids. V lost 0 bases, J lost 4 bases, and 7 bases lay in between. Germline V gene sequence: CDR1 MGHRA, CDR2 YSYEKL. The CDR3 nucleotides read TGCGCCAGCAGCCAAGAGATGAACGGAAACACCATATATTTT. Residues: CASSQEMNGNTIYF.

The V gene is TRBV28, the J gene TRBJ2-7, with D possibly TRBD1 on 5 matching bases. The CDR3 runs to 14 residues. Germline loops: CDR1 MDHEN, CDR2 SYDVKM. V gave up 3 bases and J gave up 5 bases, with 14 bases separating them. The chain's CDR3 is CASSFGQGSDEQYF. The CDR3 nucleotides read TGTGCCAGCAGTTTCGGGCAGGGAAGCGACGAGCAGTACTTC.

The V gene is TRBV20-1, the J gene TRBJ1-2; D call uncertain. Trimming shortened V by 6 bases and J by 4 bases, and 6 bases separated the two germline ends. Germline V gene data show CDR1 as DFQATT and CDR2 as SNEGSKA (reference sequence). This CDR3 is 10 amino acids long. The CDR3 DNA reads as TGCAGTGCCCCTGGCTATGGCTACACCTTC. Protein product: CSAPGYGYTF.

This CDR3 reads CASTLGGGDRNEKLFF. In DNA, the CDR3 is TGTGCCAGCACCCTGGGAGGCGGAGATAGGAATGAAAAACTGTTTTTT. This chain joins TRBV28 and TRBJ1-4; no reliable D call. Trimming pared 7 bases from V and 5 bases from J, leaving 20 bases between. The CDR3 spans 16 residues. The germline CDR1 and CDR2 sequences are MDHEN and SYDVKM.

CDR3 in amino acids: CAISERSGVYEQYF. In nucleotides, the CDR3 is TGTGCCATCAGTGAAAGGAGCGGGGTCTACGAGCAGTACTTC. The rearrangement uses TRBV10-3 and TRBJ2-7, with TRBD2 identical over 7 bases. Trimming cost V 3 bases and J 3 bases; bases outside gene matches: 5. The CDR3 is 14 residues long. Germline CDR1 is ENHRY and CDR2 is SYGVKD.

The V call is TRBV7-8, the J call TRBJ2-7, with no clear D. This CDR3 is built from 13 residues. Germline CDR1 reads SGHVS; CDR2 reads FQNEAQ. Trimming left V 5 bases short and J 2 bases short, with 10 bases between. The CDR3 nucleotides are TGTGCCAGCAGCCCCCGTCTTGCCTACGAGCAGTACTTC. This encodes CASSPRLAYEQYF.

The gene calls are TRBV27 and TRBJ2-3; 7 bases are shared with TRBD1. The ends lost 4 bases at V and 3 bases at J; junction bases unmatched: 13. Germline V gene sequence: CDR1 MNHEY, CDR2 SMNVEV (reference sequence). CDR3 size: 17 residues. CDR3 region: CASSSYLPGGGTDTQYF. The CDR3, as DNA: TGTGCCAGCAGTTCCTACCTCCCAGGGGGTGGGACAGATACGCAGTATTTT.

CDR3 DNA: TGTGCCAGCTCACCGGGACAGGAGCAGCCCCAGCATTTT. Its translation: CASSPGQEQPQHF. The chain combines TRBV18 with TRBJ1-5; 8 positions match TRBD1. The CDR3 has 13 residues. CDR1 is KGHSH and CDR2 is LQKENI in the germline V gene. J was trimmed by 7 bases and V by 3 bases; bases with no gene match: 2.

The genes are TRBV7-2 and TRBJ2-1; 11 nucleotides match TRBD2. Germline loops: CDR1 SGHTA, CDR2 FQGNSA. The CDR3 totals 15 residues. With 0 bases clipped from V and 5 bases from J, the junction kept 0 bases outside the gene matches. DNA for the CDR3: TGTGCCAGCAGCTTAGCTAGCGGGAGGGACAATGAGCAGTTCTTC. Protein sequence: CASSLASGRDNEQFF.

This chain uses TRBV6-1 with TRBJ2-7; D remains unclear. CDR1 MNHNS and CDR2 SASEGT come from the germline V gene. This CDR3 is 11 amino acids long. The V and J ends lost 7 bases and 0 bases respectively, with 4 bases between them. The CDR3 loop reads CASTGSYEQYF. The CDR3 coding sequence is TGTGCCAGCACAGGCTCCTACGAGCAGTACTTC.

CDR3 loop: CASSPSEGQRADTQYF. The CDR3 DNA reads TGCGCCAGCAGCCCAAGCGAGGGACAGAGGGCAGATACGCAGTATTTT. The chain carries TRBV4-3 and TRBJ2-3; 7 bases line up with TRBD1. The CDR3 spans 16 residues. J lost 4 bases, V lost 4 bases, and 11 bases had no gene match. Germline CDR1 is LGHNA and CDR2 is YSLEER.

CDR3 amino acids: CASNPLGNTGELFF. The CDR3 DNA follows: TGTGCCAGCAACCCCCTAGGCAACACCGGGGAGCTGTTTTTT. V is TRBV2 and J is TRBJ2-2; the D is unclear. This CDR3 region has 14 residues. From germline, CDR1 is SNHLY and CDR2 FYNNEI. V lost 7 bases to trimming and J lost 2 bases, with 11 bases between them.

J is TRBJ2-7 and V is TRBV9; no firm D call. CDR3 length: 17 residues. The V and J ends lost 2 bases and 2 bases respectively, with 20 bases between them. Germline-derived CDR1 and CDR2 are SGDLS and YYNGEE. CDR3 DNA: TGTGCCAGCAGCGTCCGCGCCGAGGCTTGGAGCCCCTACGAGCAGTACTTC. Its protein is CASSVRAEAWSPYEQYF.

This chain connects TRBV19 to TRBJ1-5; a possible D gene is TRBD1 (5 bases). V was pared by 4 bases and J by 8 bases, with 9 bases between. In germline, CDR1 is LNHDA, CDR2 SQIVND (reference sequence). The CDR3 runs to 12 residues. CDR3 coding DNA: TGTGCCAGTAGTAGAGGGGTGGAGCCCCAGCATTTT. Residues: CASSRGVEPQHF.

This clone was counted a few times. This chain connects TRBV5-1 to TRBJ2-7; weak D call: TRBD1 (6 bases). Germline lookup yields CDR1 SGHRS and CDR2 YFSETQ. V shed 3 bases and J shed 3 bases, with 16 bases lying between them. This CDR3 spans 15 amino acids. The CDR3 nucleotides are TGCGCCAGCAGCTCCGGGACAACCGTCAGCTACGAGCAGTACTTC. Protein product: CASSSGTTVSYEQYF. The variable domain in full, completed from reference TRBV5-1 and TRBJ2-7, reads KAGVTQTPRYLIKTRGQQVTLSCSPISGHRSVSWYQQTPGQGLQFLFEYFSETQRNKGNFPGRFSGRQFSNSRSEMNVSTLELGDSALYLCASSSGTTVSYEQYFGPGTRLTVT.

The chain joins TRBV14 to TRBJ1-6; no clear D gene. V was shortened by 0 bases and J by 2 bases, with 2 bases between the two germline ends. The CDR3 is 14 residues long. CDR1 is SGHDN, CDR2 FVKESK, per germline. DNA of the CDR3: TGTGCCAGCAGCCAAGAAACCTATAATTCACCCCTCCACTTT. Translated: CASSQETYNSPLHF. Complete variable domain (other parts from reference TRBV14 and TRBJ1-6): EAGVTQFPSHSVIEKGQTVTLRCDPISGHDNLYWYRRVMGKEIKFLLHFVKESKQDESGMPNNRFLAERTGGTYSTLKVQPAELEDSGVYFCASSQETYNSPLHFGNGTRLTVT.

The rearrangement uses TRBV5-6 and TRBJ1-1; TRBD1 is a possible D gene (5 bases). The CDR3 is made up of 15 amino acids. Per the germline V gene, CDR1 is SGHDT and CDR2 is YYEEEE. Trimming pared 1 base from V and 6 bases from J, leaving 16 bases between. The CDR3 DNA reads as TGTGCCAGCAGCTTGACCTCGGGACCCAGAGCTGAAGCTTTCTTT. Encoded protein: CASSLTSGPRAEAFF.

V gene TRBV11-2 combines with J gene TRBJ2-1, with unresolved D. CDR1 is SGHAT and CDR2 is FQNNGV in the germline V gene. V was clipped by 3 bases and J by 5 bases, with 8 bases between them. The CDR3 sequence is 13 residues long. The CDR3 DNA reads TGTGCCAGCAGCTTGTCGCAAAACAATGAGCAGTTCTTC. Residues: CASSLSQNNEQFF.

This clone was seen a few times. The CDR3 region has the DNA TGTGCCACGGGACGGAGCACAGATACGCAGTATTTT. This codes for CATGRSTDTQYF. V usage is TRBV19 and J usage is TRBJ2-3; D is perhaps TRBD1 or TRBD2 (5 bases each). Trimming took off 10 bases at V and 0 bases at J, with 8 bases between the two ends. The CDR3 runs 12 residues. Germline V gene sequence: CDR1 LNHDA, CDR2 SQIVND (reference sequence).

This clone was found once. The V and J genes are TRBV9 and TRBJ1-2, with a possible D match to TRBD1 (5 bases). Per the germline V gene, CDR1 is SGDLS and CDR2 is YYNGEE. With 7 bases removed from V and 8 bases from J, the gap between germline ends came to 12 bases. This CDR3 comprises 11 residues. The CDR3 DNA reads TGTGCCAGCGGGGGACTTCGCGGCTACACCTTC. This encodes CASGGLRGYTF.

This clone has a single count. The gene calls are TRBV10-3 and TRBJ2-3; D is uncertain. This CDR3 contains 14 residues. Germline lookup yields CDR1 ENHRY and CDR2 SYGVKD. Trimming pared 4 bases from V and 2 bases from J, leaving 10 bases between. This CDR3 reads CAISARESTDTQYF. CDR3 coding DNA: TGTGCCATCAGTGCGCGAGAATCCACAGATACGCAGTATTTT.

V and J are TRBV7-9 and TRBJ2-1; TRBD2 matches 7 bases. In germline, CDR1 is SEHNR, CDR2 FQNEAQ (reference sequence). V was pared by 5 bases and J by 11 bases, with 6 bases of the junction left unmatched. The CDR3 has 12 amino acids. CDR3 DNA: TGTGCCAGCAGCCTCGGGGAGGGCAAGCAGTTCTTC. Amino acids: CASSLGEGKQFF.

This chain links TRBV4-1 with TRBJ2-1, with TRBD1 as a possible D gene (6 bases). Trimming left V 3 bases short and J 7 bases short, with 10 bases between. CDR3 length equals 13 residues. Germline CDR1 and CDR2: MGHRA and YSYEKL. In DNA form, the CDR3 reads TGCGCCAGCAGCCAGGCAGGGGTGAATGAGCAGTTCTTC. The encoded protein is CASSQAGVNEQFF.